What follows are 5 T cell receptor beta chains derived from one specimen sequenced in a study. From the RT-PCR reads, TCRdb called clonotypes with MiXCR, one entry per CDR3 protein. The sample consists of about 700,000 distinct CDR3 sequences, approximately 15% of them appearing once. Material for sequencing was memory CD4+ T cells from blood. The receptors shown here come from a female donor in good health, serving as a healthy control.

In this sample, this clonotype turned up a few times. The rearrangement links TRBV27 to TRBJ1-5, with a tentative D call TRBD1 (6 bases). From germline, CDR1 is MNHEY and CDR2 SMNVEV (reference sequence). Trimming took off 6 bases at V and 7 bases at J, with 16 bases between the two ends. The CDR3 spans 14 residues. The CDR3 reads CASRVTGFEQPQHF. The CDR3 DNA follows: TGTGCCAGCAGGGTCACAGGGTTCGAGCAGCCCCAGCATTTT.

In its sample, this clonotype was seen a few times. The chain has TRBV5-5 and TRBJ2-5; TRBD2 might be the D (5 bases). CDR1 and CDR2 (germline): SGHKS, YYEKEE (reference sequence). V dropped 0 bases and J dropped 9 bases, with 21 bases sitting between them. The CDR3 spans 16 residues. The CDR3 spells CASSLARPERAAAQYF. The CDR3 nucleotides read TGTGCCAGCAGCTTGGCCCGGCCCGAGAGGGCCGCGGCCCAGTACTTC.

This clonotype has a handful of counts. The chain couples TRBV7-2 to TRBJ1-1; D is perhaps TRBD1 (5 bases). The germline V gene has CDR1 SGHTA and CDR2 FQGNSA. V gave up 6 bases and J gave up 3 bases, with 14 bases separating them. The CDR3 extends over 14 amino acids. The chain's CDR3 is CASSSKQDYTEAFF. CDR3 sequence (DNA): TGTGCCAGCAGTTCGAAACAGGATTACACTGAAGCTTTCTTT.

This clonotype turned up a few times. This sequence joins TRBV5-1 and TRBJ2-2; no definite D call. Germline-derived CDR1 and CDR2 are SGHRS and YFSETQ. Trimming left V 1 base short and J 5 bases short, with 9 bases between. The CDR3 is 14 amino acids. CDR3 DNA: TGCGCCAGCAGCTTGATCCAGCCAACCGGGGAGCTGTTTTTT. Amino acid sequence: CASSLIQPTGELFF.

V gene TRBV9 combines with J gene TRBJ1-5; D is uncertain. The CDR3 extends over 14 amino acids. The germline V and J ends were trimmed by 0 bases and 0 bases, with 4 bases remaining between them. CDR1 SGDLS and CDR2 YYNGEE come from the germline V gene. This chain's CDR3 is CASSVDHSNQPQHF. Written as DNA, the CDR3 is TGTGCCAGCAGCGTAGATCATAGCAATCAGCCCCAGCATTTT.